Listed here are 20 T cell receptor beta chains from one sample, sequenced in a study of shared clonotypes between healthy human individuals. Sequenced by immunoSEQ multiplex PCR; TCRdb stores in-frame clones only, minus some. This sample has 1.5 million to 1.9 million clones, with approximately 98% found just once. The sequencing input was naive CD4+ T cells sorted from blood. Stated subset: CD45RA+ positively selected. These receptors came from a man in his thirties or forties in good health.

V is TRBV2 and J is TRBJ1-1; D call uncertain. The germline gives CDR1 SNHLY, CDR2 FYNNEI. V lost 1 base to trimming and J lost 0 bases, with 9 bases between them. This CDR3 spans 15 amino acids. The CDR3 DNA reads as TGTGCCAGCAGTGAAGGTAGCAGAATGAACACTGAAGCTTTCTTT. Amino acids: CASSEGSRMNTEAFF.

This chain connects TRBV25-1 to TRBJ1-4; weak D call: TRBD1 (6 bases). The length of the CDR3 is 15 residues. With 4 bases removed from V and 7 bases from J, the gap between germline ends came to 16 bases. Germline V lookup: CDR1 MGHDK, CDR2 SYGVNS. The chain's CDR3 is CASSVERPGAEKLFF. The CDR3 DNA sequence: TGTGCCAGCAGTGTCGAACGGCCGGGGGCTGAAAAACTGTTTTTT.

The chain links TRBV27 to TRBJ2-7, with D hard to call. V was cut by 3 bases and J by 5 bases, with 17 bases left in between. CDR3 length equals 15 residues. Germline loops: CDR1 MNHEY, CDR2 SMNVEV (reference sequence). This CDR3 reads CASSFQPGRADEQYF. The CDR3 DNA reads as TGTGCCAGCAGTTTCCAACCGGGCCGGGCAGACGAGCAGTACTTC.

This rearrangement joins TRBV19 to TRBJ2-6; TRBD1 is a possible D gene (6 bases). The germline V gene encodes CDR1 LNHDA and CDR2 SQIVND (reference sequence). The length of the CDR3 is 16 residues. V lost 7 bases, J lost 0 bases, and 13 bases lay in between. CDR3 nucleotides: TGTGCCAGTAAGGACAGATACAGCTCTGGGGCCAACGTCCTGACTTTC. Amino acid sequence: CASKDRYSSGANVLTF. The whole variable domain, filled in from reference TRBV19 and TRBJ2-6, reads DGGITQSPKYLFRKEGQNVTLSCEQNLNHDAMYWYRQDPGQGLRLIYYSQIVNDFQKGDIAEGYSVSREKKESFPLTVTSAQKNPTAFYLCASKDRYSSGANVLTFGAGSRLTVL.

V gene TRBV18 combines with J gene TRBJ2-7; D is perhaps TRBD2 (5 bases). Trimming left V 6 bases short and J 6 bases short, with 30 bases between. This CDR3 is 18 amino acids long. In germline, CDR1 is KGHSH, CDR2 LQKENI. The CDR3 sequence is CASSILHRIGERSGEQYF. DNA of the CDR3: TGTGCCAGCTCTATACTCCATCGGATCGGGGAACGGTCTGGCGAGCAGTACTTC.

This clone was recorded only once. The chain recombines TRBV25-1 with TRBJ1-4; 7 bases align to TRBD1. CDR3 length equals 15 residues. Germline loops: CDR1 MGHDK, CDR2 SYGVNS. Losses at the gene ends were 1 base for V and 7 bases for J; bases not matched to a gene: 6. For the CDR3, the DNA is TGTGCCAGCAGTGAATTCACAGGGGTCACTGAAAAACTGTTTTTT. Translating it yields CASSEFTGVTEKLFF.

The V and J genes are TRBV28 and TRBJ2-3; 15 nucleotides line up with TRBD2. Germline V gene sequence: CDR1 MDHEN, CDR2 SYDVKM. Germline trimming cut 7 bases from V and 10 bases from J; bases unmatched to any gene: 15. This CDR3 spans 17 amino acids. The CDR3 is CASTLTGTSGRRVAQYF. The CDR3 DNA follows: TGTGCCAGCACCCTTACCGGGACTAGCGGGAGGAGGGTGGCGCAGTATTTT.

CDR3 amino acids: CASSPLTEGYTF. CDR3 coding DNA: TGTGCCAGCTCACCCTTAACGGAGGGCTACACCTTC. V and J are TRBV18 and TRBJ1-2, with D unclear. Trimming shortened V by 3 bases and J by 8 bases, and 10 bases separated the two germline ends. Germline V gene data show CDR1 as KGHSH and CDR2 as LQKENI. This CDR3 region has 12 residues.

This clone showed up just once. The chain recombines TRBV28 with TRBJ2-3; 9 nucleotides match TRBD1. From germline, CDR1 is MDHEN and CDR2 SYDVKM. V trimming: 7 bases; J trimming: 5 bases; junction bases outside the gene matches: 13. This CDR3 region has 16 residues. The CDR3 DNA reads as TGTGCCAGCACTACCGCATGGACAGGGGCTGGAGATACGCAGTATTTT. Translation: CASTTAWTGAGDTQYF.

CDR3 residues: CASNPRGTHEQYF. DNA of the CDR3: TGTGCCAGTAACCCTCGGGGTACTCACGAGCAGTACTTC. This chain links TRBV19 with TRBJ2-7; tentatively, D is TRBD2 (5 bases). The V end lost 7 bases, the J end lost 5 bases, and 15 bases lay between the germline ends. The germline V gene encodes CDR1 LNHDA and CDR2 SQIVND (reference sequence). The CDR3 has 13 residues.

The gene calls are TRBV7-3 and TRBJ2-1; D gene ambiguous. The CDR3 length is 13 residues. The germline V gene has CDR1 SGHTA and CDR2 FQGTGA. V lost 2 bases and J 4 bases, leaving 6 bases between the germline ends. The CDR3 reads CASSLSDYNEQFF. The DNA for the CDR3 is TGTGCCAGCAGCTTATCGGATTACAATGAGCAGTTCTTC.

The CDR3 here is CAWGTGRAEAFF. As DNA, the CDR3 is TGTGCCTGGGGGACAGGGAGGGCTGAAGCTTTCTTT. This rearrangement joins TRBV30 to TRBJ1-1; 9 positions match TRBD1. CDR3 length: 12 residues. The germline CDR1 and CDR2 sequences are GTSNPN and SVGIG (reference sequence). Trimming at V came to 5 bases and at J to 6 bases, leaving 4 bases not matched to a gene.

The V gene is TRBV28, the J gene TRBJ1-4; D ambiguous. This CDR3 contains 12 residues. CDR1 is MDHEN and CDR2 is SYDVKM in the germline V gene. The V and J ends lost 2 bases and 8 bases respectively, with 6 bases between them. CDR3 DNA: TGTGCCAGCAGTTTAGTGAAGGAAAAACTGTTTTTT. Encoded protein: CASSLVKEKLFF. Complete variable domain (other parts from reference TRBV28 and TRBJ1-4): DVKVTQSSRYLVKRTGEKVFLECVQDMDHENMFWYRQDPGLGLRLIYFSYDVKMKEKGDIPEGYSVSREKKERFSLILESASTNQTSMYLCASSLVKEKLFFGSGTQLSVL.

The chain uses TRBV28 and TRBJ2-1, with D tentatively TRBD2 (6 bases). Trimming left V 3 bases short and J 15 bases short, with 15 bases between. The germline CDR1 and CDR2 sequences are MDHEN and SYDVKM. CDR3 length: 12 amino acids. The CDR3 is CASSFLGRERFF. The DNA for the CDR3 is TGTGCCAGCAGTTTCCTCGGGAGAGAACGGTTCTTC.

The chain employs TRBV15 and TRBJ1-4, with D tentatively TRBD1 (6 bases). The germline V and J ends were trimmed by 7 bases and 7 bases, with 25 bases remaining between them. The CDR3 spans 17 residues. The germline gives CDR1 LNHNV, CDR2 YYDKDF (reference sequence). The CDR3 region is CATTRGRSSERGEKLFF. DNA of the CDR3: TGTGCCACCACCAGGGGTAGGAGTTCAGAGAGGGGTGAAAAACTGTTTTTT.

CDR3 residues: CASTARSSGATDTQYF. DNA for the CDR3: TGCGCCAGCACAGCTCGATCCTCCGGGGCGACAGATACGCAGTATTTT. This chain joins TRBV10-2 and TRBJ2-3, with D possibly called TRBD1 or TRBD2 (5 bases each). CDR1 WSHSY and CDR2 SAAADI come from the germline V gene. With 7 bases removed from V and 3 bases from J, the gap between germline ends came to 20 bases. The CDR3 is made up of 16 amino acids.

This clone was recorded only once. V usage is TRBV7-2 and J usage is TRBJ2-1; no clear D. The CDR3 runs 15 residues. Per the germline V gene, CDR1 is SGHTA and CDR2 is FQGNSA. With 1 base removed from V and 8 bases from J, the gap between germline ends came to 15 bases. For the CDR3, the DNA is TGTGCCAGCAGCTTAGATCCCGCTAGGAGCTATGAGCAGTTCTTC. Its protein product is CASSLDPARSYEQFF.

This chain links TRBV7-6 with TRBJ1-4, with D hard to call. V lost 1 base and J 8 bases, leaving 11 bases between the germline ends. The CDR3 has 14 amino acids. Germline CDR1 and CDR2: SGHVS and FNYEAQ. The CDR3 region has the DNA TGTGCCAGCAGCTTAGGTGCATTGGGGGAAAAACTGTTTTTT. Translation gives CASSLGALGEKLFF.

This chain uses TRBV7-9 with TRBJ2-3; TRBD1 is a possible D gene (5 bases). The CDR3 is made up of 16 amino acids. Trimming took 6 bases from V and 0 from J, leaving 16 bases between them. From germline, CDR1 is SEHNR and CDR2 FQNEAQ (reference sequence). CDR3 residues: CASRRSSGSSTDTQYF. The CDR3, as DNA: TGTGCCAGCAGACGAAGCTCAGGGTCTAGCACAGATACGCAGTATTTT.

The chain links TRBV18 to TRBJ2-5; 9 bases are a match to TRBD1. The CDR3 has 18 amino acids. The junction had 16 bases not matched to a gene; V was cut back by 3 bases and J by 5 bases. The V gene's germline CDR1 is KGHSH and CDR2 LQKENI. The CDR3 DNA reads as TGTGCCAGCTCACCGCTCAACTCTCGGACAGGGGAGAGGGAGACCCAGTACTTC. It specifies CASSPLNSRTGERETQYF.